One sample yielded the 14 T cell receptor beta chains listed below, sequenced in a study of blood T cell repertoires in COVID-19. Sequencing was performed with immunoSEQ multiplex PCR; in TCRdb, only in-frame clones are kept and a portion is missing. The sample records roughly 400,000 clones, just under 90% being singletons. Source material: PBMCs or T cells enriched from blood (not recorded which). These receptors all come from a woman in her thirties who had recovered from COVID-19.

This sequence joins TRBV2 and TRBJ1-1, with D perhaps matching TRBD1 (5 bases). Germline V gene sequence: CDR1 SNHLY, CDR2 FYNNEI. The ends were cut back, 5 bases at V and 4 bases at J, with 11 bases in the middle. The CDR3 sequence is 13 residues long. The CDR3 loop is CASSYDRLTEAFF. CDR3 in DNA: TGTGCCAGCAGTTACGACAGACTCACTGAAGCTTTCTTT.

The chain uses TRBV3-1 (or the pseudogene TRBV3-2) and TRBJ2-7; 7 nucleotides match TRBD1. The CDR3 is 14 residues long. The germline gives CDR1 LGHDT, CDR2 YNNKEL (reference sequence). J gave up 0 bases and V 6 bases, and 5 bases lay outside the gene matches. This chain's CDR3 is CASRRTGNSYEQYF. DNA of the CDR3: TGTGCCAGCAGGCGGACAGGCAACTCCTACGAGCAGTACTTC.

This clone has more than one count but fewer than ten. CDR3 nucleotide sequence: TGTGCCAGCAGCGGGAAGGGGCAGATGAACACTGAAGCTTTCTTT. It yields the protein CASSGKGQMNTEAFF. The chain employs TRBV7-2 and TRBJ1-1, with D maybe TRBD1 (5 bases). CDR1 SGHTA and CDR2 FQGNSA come from the germline V gene. CDR3 length: 15 residues. V lost 5 bases to trimming and J lost 0 bases, with 13 bases between them.

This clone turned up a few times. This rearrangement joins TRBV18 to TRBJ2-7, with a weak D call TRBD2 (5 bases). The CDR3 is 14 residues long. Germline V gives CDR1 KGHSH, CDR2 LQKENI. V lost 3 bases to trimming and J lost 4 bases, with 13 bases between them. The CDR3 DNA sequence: TGTGCCAGCTCACCGGCGCAGACTACTTACGAGCAGTACTTC. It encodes CASSPAQTTYEQYF.

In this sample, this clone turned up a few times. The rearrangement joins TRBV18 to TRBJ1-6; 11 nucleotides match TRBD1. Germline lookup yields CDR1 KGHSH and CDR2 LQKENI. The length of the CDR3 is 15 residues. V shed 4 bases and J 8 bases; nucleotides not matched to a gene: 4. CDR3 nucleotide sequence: TGTGCCAGCTCACGGTGGGGACAGGGGGATTCACCCCTCCACTTT. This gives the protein CASSRWGQGDSPLHF.

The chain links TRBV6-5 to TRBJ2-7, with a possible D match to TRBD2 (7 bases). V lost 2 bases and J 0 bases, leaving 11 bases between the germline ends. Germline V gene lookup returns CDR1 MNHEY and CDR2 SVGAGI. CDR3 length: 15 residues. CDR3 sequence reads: CASSYGGGRSYEQYF. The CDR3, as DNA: TGTGCCAGCAGTTACGGCGGGGGCCGCTCCTACGAGCAGTACTTC.

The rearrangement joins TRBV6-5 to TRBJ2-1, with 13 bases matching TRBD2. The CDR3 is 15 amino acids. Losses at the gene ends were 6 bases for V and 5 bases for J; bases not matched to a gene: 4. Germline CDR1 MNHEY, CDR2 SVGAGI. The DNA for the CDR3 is TGTGCCAGCAGCCGGGGACTAGCGGGACACAATGAGCAGTTCTTC. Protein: CASSRGLAGHNEQFF.

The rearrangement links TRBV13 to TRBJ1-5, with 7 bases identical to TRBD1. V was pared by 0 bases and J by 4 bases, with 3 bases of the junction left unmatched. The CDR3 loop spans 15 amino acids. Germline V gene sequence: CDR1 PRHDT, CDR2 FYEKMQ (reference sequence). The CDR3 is CASSLGQGLNQPQHF. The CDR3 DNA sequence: TGTGCCAGCAGCTTAGGACAGGGGCTAAATCAGCCCCAGCATTTT.

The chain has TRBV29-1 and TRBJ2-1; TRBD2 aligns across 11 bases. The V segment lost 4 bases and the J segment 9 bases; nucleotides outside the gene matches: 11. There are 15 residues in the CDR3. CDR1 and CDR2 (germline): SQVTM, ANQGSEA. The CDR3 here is CSVAQLAGERGEQFF. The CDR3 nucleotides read TGCAGCGTTGCCCAACTAGCGGGAGAAAGAGGTGAGCAGTTCTTC.

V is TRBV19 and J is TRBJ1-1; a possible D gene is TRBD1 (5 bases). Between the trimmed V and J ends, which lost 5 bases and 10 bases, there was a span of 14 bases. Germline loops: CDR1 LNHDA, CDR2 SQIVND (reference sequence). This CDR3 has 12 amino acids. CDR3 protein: CASSHQGSAAFF. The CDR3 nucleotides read TGTGCCAGTAGTCACCAGGGTTCTGCAGCTTTCTTT.

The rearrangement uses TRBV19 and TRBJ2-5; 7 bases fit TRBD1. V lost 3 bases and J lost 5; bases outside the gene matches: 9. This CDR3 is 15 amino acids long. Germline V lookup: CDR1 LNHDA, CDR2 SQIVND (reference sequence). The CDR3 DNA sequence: TGTGCCAGTAGTATTTTCTGGGACAGCTCTGAGACCCAGTACTTC. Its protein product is CASSIFWDSSETQYF.

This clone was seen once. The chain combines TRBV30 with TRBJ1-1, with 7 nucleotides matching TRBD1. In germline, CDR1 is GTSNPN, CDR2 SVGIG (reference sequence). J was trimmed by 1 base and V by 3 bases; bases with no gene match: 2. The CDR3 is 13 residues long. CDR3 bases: TGTGCCTGGAGGGGACAGAGGAACACTGAAGCTTTCTTT. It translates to CAWRGQRNTEAFF.

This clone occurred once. CDR3 nucleotide sequence: TGTGCCAGCAGTGAAGTTTTGGGGGGGTATGAGCAGTTCTTC. This translates into CASSEVLGGYEQFF. The rearrangement uses TRBV6-1 and TRBJ2-1, with 7 bases fitting TRBD2. Germline V lookup: CDR1 MNHNS, CDR2 SASEGT. V shed 1 base, J shed 8 bases, and the junction held 5 bases outside the gene matches. The CDR3 runs 14 residues.

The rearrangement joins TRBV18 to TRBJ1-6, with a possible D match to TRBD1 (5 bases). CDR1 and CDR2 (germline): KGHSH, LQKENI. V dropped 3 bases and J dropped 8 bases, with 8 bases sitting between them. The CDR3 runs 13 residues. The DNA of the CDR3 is TGTGCCAGCTCACCCGCGGGGGATTCACCCCTCCACTTT. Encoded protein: CASSPAGDSPLHF.